This T cell receptor (beta chain) was captured by sequencing in a study of monozygotic twins with inflammatory bowel disease. UMIs containing a 6-nucleotide sample barcode were added via template switching. TCRdb re-called the 5' RACE reads and catalogs CDR3 proteins one per entry, DNA excluded. This sample's table reports 200,000 to 250,000 distinct CDR3 sequences. A word on this clonotype: Its antigen is currently unknown.

General study results and limits: Possibly because of limited power, concordant and discordant twins showed no difference in repertoire similarity.

Germline CDR1 SGHRS, CDR2 YFSETQ. The CDR3 has 15 amino acids. The chain carries TRBV5-1 and TRBJ2-1; TCRdb proposes TRBD2, but this gene call is untestable without DNA. This TCR came from a human donor with ulcerative colitis or Crohn's disease, or a healthy co-twin of an affected twin (not recorded which). The sequencing sample was made of blood. The CDR3 here is CASSLGERGDNEQFF.